This TCR beta chain was sequenced during a study of breast tumors, draining lymph nodes, adjacent tissues. Study outcomes and limitations: Tumor and nontumor repertoires were significantly more similar in luminal-like than in basal-like breast cancer. Compared with lymph nodes, tumors were less diverse; compared with nontumor tissue, more.

TCRdb ran MiXCR on the multiplex PCR reads and lists one entry per CDR3 protein. Among approximately 230,000 distinct CDR3 sequences listed, 30% to 35% were seen once. On this clonotype itself: Its antigen is undetermined.

V dropped 4 bases and J dropped 2; count of bases not matched to a gene: 4. This CDR3 contains 13 residues. Per the germline V gene, CDR1 is SQVTM and CDR2 is ANQGSEA. Samples came from axillary lymph nodes draining the breast cancer. The V call is TRBV29-1, the J call TRBJ1-1; 7 nucleotides match TRBD1. The source of this sequence is a female donor with breast cancer. Some clones in this sample may be carry-over from other donors' samples. Sample: axillary lymph node tissue. Written as DNA, the CDR3 is TGCAGCGTTGGACAGGGTCTTAACACTGAAGCTTTCTTT. It encodes CSVGQGLNTEAFF. Full variable domain (missing parts from reference TRBV29-1 and TRBJ1-1): SAVISQKPSRDICQRGTSLTIQCQVDSQVTMMFWYRQQPGQSLTLIATANQGSEATYESGFVIDKFPISRPNLTFSTLTVSNMSPEDSSIYLCSVGQGLNTEAFFGQGTRLTVV.